The sequence of this T cell receptor (beta chain) was determined in a study of T cells in Graves' hyperthyroidism and ophthalmopathy. Looking at the study overall: Pretreatment peripheral blood was obtained at initial diagnosis.

For ophthalmopathy patients, the Clinical Activity Score was at least 3 and the NOSPECS grade at least 4; duration was under 3 months. Based on clinical symptoms, serum thyroxine and TRAb, thyroid ultrasound and orbital computed tomography, diagnoses were reached. The authors took PBMCs from 10 ml fresh peripheral blood. The CDR3 sequence is 14 residues long. V lost 4 bases and J lost 5, with 14 bases in between. Germline V gene lookup returns CDR1 MDHEN and CDR2 SYDVKM. The source material, RNA transcripts, was used to amplify TCR beta CDR3 regions. TCR CDR3 underwent first-round RT-PCR with the HTBI primer set. TCRdb recomputed calls from the multiplex PCR reads with MiXCR, one row per CDR3 protein. Of 240,000 or so distinct CDR3 sequences listed, 15% to 20% were seen once; the top ten hold about 29%. There are many counts of this clonotype.

This TCR came from a woman aged 18 to 35 with Graves' ophthalmopathy. This chain joins TRBV28 and TRBJ2-5; perhaps TRBD1 as D (5 bases). Sequencing input: blood. CDR3 in amino acids: CASSSTAGLETQYF. CDR3 sequence (DNA): TGTGCCAGCAGTTCTACAGCAGGGCTGGAGACCCAGTACTTC. Full variable domain (missing parts from reference TRBV28 and TRBJ2-5): DVKVTQSSRYLVKRTGEKVFLECVQDMDHENMFWYRQDPGLGLRLIYFSYDVKMKEKGDIPEGYSVSREKKERFSLILESASTNQTSMYLCASSSTAGLETQYFGPGTRLLVL.